This TCR beta chain was retrieved from a study of T cell repertoires in cytomegalovirus infection. Study summary: Alongside well-studied HLA-B-restricted CMV epitopes, recently identified HLA-C-restricted CMV epitopes were also used. Both CMV infection and a matching HLA type were indicated by public TCR beta signatures.

TCRdb reprocessed the reads via MiXCR and lists one record per CDR3 protein. The sample records about 400,000 distinct CDR3 sequences, about a third being singletons. This clonotype was found many times. Its specificity is unknown. The TCR sequence derives from a human donor in good health (CMV status not recorded). Some clones in this sample may be carry-over from other donors' samples. The sequencing here drew on cultured PBMCs, taken from culture after CMV antigen stimulation.

The CDR3 reads CASSLYVVTGQGRTDTQYF. The CDR3, as DNA: TGTGCCAGCTCCCTGTATGTGGTCACCGGACAGGGGAGAACAGATACGCAGTATTTT. The chain couples TRBV12-3 or TRBV12-4 to TRBJ2-3; TRBD1 matches 9 bases. CDR3 length: 19 amino acids. Losses at the gene ends were 8 bases for V and 3 bases for J; bases not matched to a gene: 21.